This is a list of T cell receptor beta chains from one sample in a study of post-analysis software for immune sequencing data. TCRdb re-called the PCR reads through MiXCR, storing one row per CDR3 protein. The repertoire has roughly 800,000 distinct CDR3 sequences, around 46% of them found once; the top ten carry just under 5%. The specimen was blood. The receptor set was obtained from a girl aged 10-17 years with multiple sclerosis. Each CDR3 is given with its conserved first and last residue. The D gene is left open where the match is weak. A clone size is listed for some rows: how often the clone was seen (once, few, many), or a class if it is expanded.

d_gene	abundance	v_gene	j_gene	CDR3nt	CDR3aa
-	-	TRBV19	TRBJ2-7	TGTGCCAGTAGTGCCCAGGGGAAGGGCCTCTACGAGCAGTACTTC	CASSAQGKGLYEQYF
-	many	TRBV7-2	TRBJ2-3	TGTGCCAGCAGCTTAGACGGGGCCTTGACAGATACGCAGTATTTT	CASSLDGALTDTQYF
-	-	TRBV20-1	TRBJ2-5	TGCAGTGCTAGAGATTGGGGAAGGGGCTTCCAAGAGACCCAGTACTTC	CSARDWGRGFQETQYF
-	many	TRBV7-2	TRBJ2-7	TGTGCCAGCAGCTTAGCCAGGTCCTACGAGCAGTACTTC	CASSLARSYEQYF
TRBD2	few	TRBV27	TRBJ2-1	TGTGCCAGCAGTCCTGGGACTAGCGGGAGGGCCTTCGATGAGCAGTTCTTC	CASSPGTSGRAFDEQFF
TRBD2	-	TRBV5-5	TRBJ2-1	TGTGCCAGCAGCTTGGAGCCTAGCGGAAGTCCCCACAATGAGCAGTTCTTC	CASSLEPSGSPHNEQFF
TRBD2	-	TRBV4-3	TRBJ2-7	TGCGCCAGCAGCCAAGATAGGGCGGGGGTCTCCTACGAGCAGTACTTC	CASSQDRAGVSYEQYF
-	-	TRBV20-1	TRBJ1-5	TGCAGTGCTAGAATGGGCGGGAGTAATCAGCCCCAGCATTTT	CSARMGGSNQPQHF
TRBD2	-	TRBV9	TRBJ2-1	TGTGCCAGCAGCGACCGGACTAGCGGGAGTAATGAGCAGTTCTTC	CASSDRTSGSNEQFF
-	-	TRBV12-3/TRBV12-4	TRBJ1-1	TGTGCCAGCAGTTTTTTACGAGGGGGGACTGAAGCTTTCTTT	CASSFLRGGTEAFF
-	few	TRBV10-3	TRBJ2-3	TGTGCCATCAGTGATGGGGGTACAGATACGCAGTATTTT	CAISDGGTDTQYF
-	-	TRBV10-3	TRBJ1-2	TGTGCCATCAGTGAGGGGTCCAGGGGAAATAGGACTTACTATGGCTACACCTTC	CAISEGSRGNRTYYGYTF
TRBD2	few	TRBV5-1	TRBJ2-7	TGCGCCAGCAGCCTGTGGGAGCTAGCGGAGGGAACCTCCTACGAGCAGTACTTC	CASSLWELAEGTSYEQYF
-	-	TRBV20-1	TRBJ2-3	TGCAGTGCTAGACCTTCCTTGACGGGGAAAGATACGCAGTATTTT	CSARPSLTGKDTQYF
-	-	TRBV28	TRBJ2-7	TGTGCCAGCAGCCCAAATTTGGTCTCGAGCTCCTGCGAGCAGTACTTC	CASSPNLVSSSCEQYF
-	few	TRBV5-1	TRBJ2-7	TGCGCCAGCAGCTTGGGCCCAGGGCGGTTCTACGAGCAGTACTTC	CASSLGPGRFYEQYF
-	once	TRBV7-2	TRBJ1-2	TGTGCCAGCAGCTTAGGGCAGGTGAAGAACTATGGCTACACCTTC	CASSLGQVKNYGYTF
-	many	TRBV6-5	TRBJ2-7	TGTGCCAGCAGTTATCCCTACGAGCAGTACTTC	CASSYPYEQYF
-	few	TRBV15	TRBJ1-6	TGTGCCACCAGCAGAGACCCCAGTACAGGGACAACCCTCCACTTT	CATSRDPSTGTTLHF
-	-	TRBV5-1	TRBJ2-2	TGCGCCAGCCACGAACGAGGGTCAAACACCGGGGAGCTGTTTTTT	CASHERGSNTGELFF
-	-	TRBV20-1	TRBJ2-7	TGCAGTGTTGCGGGATCCGCGGTGAACGAGCAGTACTTC	CSVAGSAVNEQYF
-	few	TRBV15	TRBJ1-2	TGTGCCACCAGCAGAGATCGGGTTATCGGCTACACCTTC	CATSRDRVIGYTF
TRBD2	-	TRBV6-2/TRBV6-3	TRBJ2-3	TGTGCCAGCAGACCAACTAGCGGGAGGCCCCCTACGCAGTATTTT	CASRPTSGRPPTQYF
-	-	TRBV11-2	TRBJ2-1	TGTGCCAGCACCTTCCGGAGGAGGGAGGACCACAATGAGCAGTTCTTC	CASTFRRREDHNEQFF
-	few	TRBV6-4	TRBJ2-3	TGTGCCAGCAGAGAGACTGGCTCCACAGATACGCAGTATTTT	CASRETGSTDTQYF
-	-	TRBV28	TRBJ2-1	TGTGCCAGCAGTTCCACAGGGTACAATGAGCAGTTCTTC	CASSSTGYNEQFF
TRBD1	once	TRBV20-1	TRBJ1-2	TGCAGTGCTCGGACAGGGTGGGACTATGGCTACACCTTC	CSARTGWDYGYTF
TRBD2	-	TRBV6-1	TRBJ2-4	TGTGCCAGCAGTGAGAGGTGGGGACTAGCGGGAGGGGCCAAAAACATTCAGTACTTC	CASSERWGLAGGAKNIQYF
-	once	TRBV5-1	TRBJ1-2	TGCGCCAGCAGCTTGGCCGAGGACCGTAACGGGGGCTACACCTTC	CASSLAEDRNGGYTF
TRBD1	once	TRBV20-1	TRBJ1-1	TGCAGTGCTAGAGATTTTCATCGTAGGGTAGGACAGGGTTCCACTGAAGCTTTCTTT	CSARDFHRRVGQGSTEAFF
-	few	TRBV6-6	TRBJ2-1	TGTGCCAGCAGTTACTCGATCCCGGAGGCCAGTGAGCAGTTCTTC	CASSYSIPEASEQFF
TRBD1	-	TRBV20-1	TRBJ1-3	TGCAGTGCTAGAGAAAGGACAGGGGTAGACACCATATATTTT	CSARERTGVDTIYF
-	few	TRBV29-1	TRBJ1-1	TGCAGCGTTGAGGTGGGGGCAGACACTGAAGCTTTCTTT	CSVEVGADTEAFF
TRBD2	once	TRBV29-1	TRBJ2-1	TGCAGCGTTGGTCGGCTGAAGCGGGAGTCCCTTAACTCCTACAATGAGCAGTTCTTC	CSVGRLKRESLNSYNEQFF
-	few	TRBV10-3	TRBJ2-3	TGTGCCATCAGTGAGTCGAGGTGGGGGAGCACAGATACGCAGTATTTT	CAISESRWGSTDTQYF
TRBD2	-	TRBV20-1	TRBJ2-3	TGCAGTGTTAGGGATTGGGCTAGCGGGAGAACAGATACGCAGTATTTT	CSVRDWASGRTDTQYF
-	few	TRBV20-1	TRBJ1-5	TGCAGTGCTAGAGGGGCATATAGCAATCAGCCCCAGCATTTT	CSARGAYSNQPQHF
-	-	TRBV6-1	TRBJ1-2	TGTGCCAGCAGTGATATCTTCAGGGAGGGGAACTATGGCTACACCTTC	CASSDIFREGNYGYTF
TRBD2	-	TRBV7-2	TRBJ2-1	TGTGCCAGCACGGCTAGCGGGCCGGGGGAGCAGTTCTTC	CASTASGPGEQFF
TRBD2	-	TRBV7-7	TRBJ2-7	TGTGCTAGCAGCTTAGCGGGGGACAGCTCCTACGAGCAGTACTTC	CASSLAGDSSYEQYF
-	-	TRBV2	TRBJ1-2	TGTGCTAGCAGTGGGGCCCAGGGCCCCAGTGACTACACCTTC	CASSGAQGPSDYTF
-	few	TRBV15	TRBJ2-1	TGTGCCACCAGCAGTTCGACGGGGTCCAGTGAGCAGTTCTTC	CATSSSTGSSEQFF
TRBD2	-	TRBV24-1	TRBJ2-5	TGTGCCACCAGTGCAGCGTCTAGCGGGAAGACCCAGTACTTC	CATSAASSGKTQYF
-	once	TRBV20-1	TRBJ1-1	TGCAGTGCTAGACTGGGTCGGTGGACTGAAGCTTTCTTT	CSARLGRWTEAFF
-	-	TRBV29-1	TRBJ2-7	TGCAGCGTGGAAGACGACAGTCCGAGCTCCTACGAGCAGTACTTC	CSVEDDSPSSYEQYF
-	-	TRBV10-3	TRBJ2-5	TGTGCCATCAGCGCCGAAGGGGGGCAAGAGACCCAGTACTTC	CAISAEGGQETQYF
TRBD1	few	TRBV4-2	TRBJ2-7	TGTGCCAGCAGCCAAGATGGAGGGACAGGGGGCGAGCAGTACTTC	CASSQDGGTGGEQYF
-	-	TRBV7-6	TRBJ2-1	TGTGCCAGCAGCTTAGGGGTAGGGGAGGATGAGCAGTTCTTC	CASSLGVGEDEQFF